This TCR beta chain was recovered during a study of blood T cells in healthy people across ages. The use of a sample-barcoded 5' primer and a J-beta primer mix characterized a second PCR of roughly 6 to 11 cycles. TCRdb reprocessed the 5' RACE reads with MiXCR, giving one entry per CDR3 protein. In the table there are 650,000 to 800,000 distinct CDR3 sequences, 40% to 65% of which are singletons. Comment on this clonotype: Just one base apart from a much larger clone, this may be a read error.

The specimen sequenced was blood. This TCR was sampled from an elderly woman in good health.

The CDR3 region is CASSLRGVGQYVQYF. CDR3 DNA: TGTGCCAGCAGTTTAAGGGGAGTGGGTCAATACGTTCAGTACTTC. The chain has TRBV28 and TRBJ2-7; D possibly uses TRBD1 or TRBD2 (5 bases each). This CDR3 is built from 15 residues. Germline CDR1 reads MDHEN; CDR2 reads SYDVKM. With 2 bases removed from V and 10 bases from J, the gap between germline ends came to 21 bases. Together with reference TRBV28 and TRBJ2-7, the CDR3 gives the full variable domain: DVKVTQSSRYLVKRTGEKVFLECVQDMDHENMFWYRQDPGLGLRLIYFSYDVKMKEKGDIPEGYSVSREKKERFSLILESASTNQTSMYLCASSLRGVGQYVQYFGPGTRLTVT.